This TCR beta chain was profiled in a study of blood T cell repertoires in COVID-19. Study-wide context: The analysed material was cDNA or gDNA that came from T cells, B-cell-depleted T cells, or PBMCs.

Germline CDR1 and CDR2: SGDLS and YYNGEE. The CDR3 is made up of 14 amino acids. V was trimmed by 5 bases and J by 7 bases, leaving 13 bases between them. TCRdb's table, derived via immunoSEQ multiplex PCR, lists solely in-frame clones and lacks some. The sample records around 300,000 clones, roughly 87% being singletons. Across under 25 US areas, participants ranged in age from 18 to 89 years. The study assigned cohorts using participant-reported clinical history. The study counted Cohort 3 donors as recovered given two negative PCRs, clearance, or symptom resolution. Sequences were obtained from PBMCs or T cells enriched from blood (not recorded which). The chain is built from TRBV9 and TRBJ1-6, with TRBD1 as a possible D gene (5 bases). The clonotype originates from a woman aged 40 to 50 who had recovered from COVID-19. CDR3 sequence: CASRKTEKNSPLHF. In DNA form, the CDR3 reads TGTGCCAGCAGGAAGACAGAAAAAAATTCACCCCTCCACTTT.